The 7 T cell receptor beta chains below come from one sample, sequenced in a study of cytomegalovirus exposure and HLA in healthy donors. PCR amplification relied on 60 Vbeta primers (plus 13 Jbeta primers). TCRdb's copy holds only in-frame clones and misses some; the assay was immunoSEQ multiplex PCR. The sample consists of roughly 80,000 clones, 67% of them appearing once. The material sequenced was PBMCs. The receptors were gathered from a woman between 50 and 59 years old in good health and CMV-seropositive.

The CDR3 protein is CASSQPDSRYGYTF. The CDR3 region has the DNA TGCGCCAGCAGCCAACCCGACAGCCGGTATGGCTACACCTTC. The chain carries TRBV4-1 and TRBJ1-2; D may be TRBD1 (5 bases). The V end was cut by 2 bases, the J end by 5 bases, with 12 bases between. Germline V gives CDR1 MGHRA, CDR2 YSYEKL. The CDR3 is 14 amino acids.

This sequence joins TRBV19 and TRBJ1-5; D is unclear. Per the germline V gene, CDR1 is LNHDA and CDR2 is SQIVND (reference sequence). The CDR3 is made up of 13 amino acids. With 7 bases removed from V and 5 bases from J, the gap between germline ends came to 12 bases. For the CDR3, the DNA is TGTGCCAGTACGCCGAATCGGGATCAGCCCCAGCATTTT. This sequence encodes CASTPNRDQPQHF.

V gene TRBV9 combines with J gene TRBJ1-1; D perhaps matches TRBD1 (5 bases). Germline V lookup: CDR1 SGDLS, CDR2 YYNGEE. The CDR3 has 17 amino acids. Trimming shortened V by 0 bases and J by 0 bases, and 15 bases separated the two germline ends. CDR3 amino acids: CASSVDGGARVNTEAFF. In nucleotides, the CDR3 is TGTGCCAGCAGCGTAGATGGCGGGGCGCGGGTGAACACTGAAGCTTTCTTT.

The rearrangement joins TRBV19 to TRBJ1-1; the match to TRBD1 covers 7 bases. CDR3 length: 15 residues. V trimming: 6 bases; J trimming: 1 base; junction bases outside the gene matches: 8. From germline, CDR1 is LNHDA and CDR2 SQIVND (reference sequence). CDR3 bases: TGTGCCAGTAGATATACGACAGGGACGAACACTGAAGCTTTCTTT. Residues: CASRYTTGTNTEAFF.

The chain recombines TRBV6-1 with TRBJ2-1; TRBD2 matches 7 bases. The germline gives CDR1 MNHNS, CDR2 SASEGT. This CDR3 spans 13 amino acids. J lost 8 bases, V lost 3 bases, and 4 bases had no gene match. The CDR3, as DNA: TGTGCCAGCAGTGAGACTAGCTTTCATGAGCAGTTCTTC. Translating it yields CASSETSFHEQFF.

The chain's CDR3 is CASSWGTGGAYEQYV. CDR3 coding DNA: TGCGCCAGCAGCTGGGGGACAGGGGGGGCCTACGAGCAGTACGTC. This chain links TRBV5-1 with TRBJ2-7; 11 bases are shared with TRBD1. The CDR3 extends over 15 amino acids. Unmatched junction bases numbered 4, after V lost 3 bases and J lost 2 bases. Per germline, CDR1 SGHRS and CDR2 YFSETQ.

This clone was detected a few times. The chain is built from TRBV7-9 and TRBJ2-6, with D maybe TRBD2 (5 bases). The CDR3 is 15 amino acids. V was clipped by 1 base and J by 2 bases, with 6 bases between them. Germline lookup yields CDR1 SEHNR and CDR2 FQNEAQ (reference sequence). Here the CDR3 DNA reads TGTGCCAGCAGCTTAGTGGAGGCTGGGGCCAACGTCCTGACTTTC. Protein sequence: CASSLVEAGANVLTF.